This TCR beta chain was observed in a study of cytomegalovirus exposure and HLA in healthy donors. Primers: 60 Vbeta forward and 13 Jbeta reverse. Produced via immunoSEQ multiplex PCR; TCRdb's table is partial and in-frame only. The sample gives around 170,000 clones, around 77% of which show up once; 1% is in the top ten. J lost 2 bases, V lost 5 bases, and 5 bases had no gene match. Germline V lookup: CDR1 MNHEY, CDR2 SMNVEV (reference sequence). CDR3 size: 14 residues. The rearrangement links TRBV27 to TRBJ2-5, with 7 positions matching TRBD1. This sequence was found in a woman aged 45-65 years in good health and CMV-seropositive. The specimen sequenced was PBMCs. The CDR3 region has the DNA TGTGCCAGCAGTCTGGGGACAGCTCAAGAGACCCAGTACTTC. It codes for CASSLGTAQETQYF.